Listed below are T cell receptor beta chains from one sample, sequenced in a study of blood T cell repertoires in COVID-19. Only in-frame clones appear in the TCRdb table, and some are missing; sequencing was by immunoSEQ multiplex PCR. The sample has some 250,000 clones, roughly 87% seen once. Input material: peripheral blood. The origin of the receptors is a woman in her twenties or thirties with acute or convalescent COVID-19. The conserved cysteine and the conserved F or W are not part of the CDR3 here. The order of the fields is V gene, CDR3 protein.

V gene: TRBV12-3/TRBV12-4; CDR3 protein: ASSLFGRETQY
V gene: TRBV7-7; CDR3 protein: ASSLFLRAGMNTGELF
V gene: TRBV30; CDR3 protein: AWSVHGGGNSPLH
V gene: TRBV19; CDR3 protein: ASSIRPRTSRITDTQY
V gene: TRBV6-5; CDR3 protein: ASRARAPNTEAF
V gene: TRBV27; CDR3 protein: ASSASLTGTAYLETQY
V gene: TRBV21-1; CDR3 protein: ASSKVWTKNEQF
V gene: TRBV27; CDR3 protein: ASGRRGGANEQF
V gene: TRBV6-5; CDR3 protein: ASSRDQGYEQY
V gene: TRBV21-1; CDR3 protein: ASSKAKGAPSGRARGDEQY
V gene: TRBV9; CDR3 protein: ASSYFDRSSYNSPLH
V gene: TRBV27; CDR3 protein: ASSLDTAYEQF
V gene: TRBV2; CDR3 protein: ASRLDRVDTIY
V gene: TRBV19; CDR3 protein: ASSIQGTGANVLT